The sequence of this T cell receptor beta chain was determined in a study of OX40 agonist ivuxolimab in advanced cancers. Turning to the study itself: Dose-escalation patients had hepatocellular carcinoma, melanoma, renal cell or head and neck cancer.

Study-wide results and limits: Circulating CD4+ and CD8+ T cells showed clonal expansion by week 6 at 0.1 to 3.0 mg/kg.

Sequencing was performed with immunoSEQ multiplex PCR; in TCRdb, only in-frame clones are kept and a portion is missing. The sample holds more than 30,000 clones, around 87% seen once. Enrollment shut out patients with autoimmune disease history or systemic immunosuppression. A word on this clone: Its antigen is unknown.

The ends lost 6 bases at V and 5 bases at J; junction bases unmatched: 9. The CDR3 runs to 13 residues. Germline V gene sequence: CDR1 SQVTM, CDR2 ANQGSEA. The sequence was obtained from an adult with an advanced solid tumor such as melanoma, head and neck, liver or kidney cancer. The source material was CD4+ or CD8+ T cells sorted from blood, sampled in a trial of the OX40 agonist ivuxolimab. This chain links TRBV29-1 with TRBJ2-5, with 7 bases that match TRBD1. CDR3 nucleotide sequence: TGCAGCGTCAAACAGGGGTTTGGGGAGACCCAGTACTTC. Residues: CSVKQGFGETQYF.